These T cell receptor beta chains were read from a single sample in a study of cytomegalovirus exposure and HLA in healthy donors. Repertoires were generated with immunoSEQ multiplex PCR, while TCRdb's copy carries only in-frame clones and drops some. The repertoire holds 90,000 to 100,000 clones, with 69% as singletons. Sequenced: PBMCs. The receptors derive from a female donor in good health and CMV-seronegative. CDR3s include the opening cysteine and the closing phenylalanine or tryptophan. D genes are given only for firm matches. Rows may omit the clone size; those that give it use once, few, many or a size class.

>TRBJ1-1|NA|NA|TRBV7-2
CASSSLLNTEAFF
TGTGCCAGCAGCTCCCTACTTAACACTGAAGCTTTCTTT
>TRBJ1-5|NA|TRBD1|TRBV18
CASSRDRDQPQHF
TGTGCCAGCTCACGGGACAGGGATCAGCCCCAGCATTTT
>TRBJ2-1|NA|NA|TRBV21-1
CASSTKRDRTSSVNEQFF
TGTGCCAGCAGCACAAAACGAGATCGGACTAGTTCGGTCAATGAGCAGTTCTTC
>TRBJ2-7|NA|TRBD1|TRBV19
CASSIARTGGYEQYF
TGTGCCAGTAGTATAGCAAGGACAGGGGGGTACGAGCAGTACTTC
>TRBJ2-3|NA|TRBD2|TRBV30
CAWSVELLAGGRRTDTQYF
TGTGCCTGGAGTGTAGAGTTACTAGCGGGGGGGAGGAGGACAGATACGCAGTATTTT
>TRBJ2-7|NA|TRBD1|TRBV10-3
CAITRDRGYYEQYF
TGTGCCATCACGAGGGACAGGGGATACTACGAGCAGTACTTC
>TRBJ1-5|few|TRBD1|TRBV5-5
CASSFGQGVLGNQPQHF
TGTGCCAGCAGTTTTGGACAGGGGGTCCTCGGCAATCAGCCCCAGCATTTT
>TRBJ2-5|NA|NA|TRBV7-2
CASSPPASGETQYF
TGTGCCAGCAGCCCCCCGGCTTCGGGGGAGACCCAGTACTTC
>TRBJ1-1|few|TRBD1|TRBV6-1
CASSPRGRNTEAFF
TGTGCCAGCAGCCCTAGGGGGCGGAACACTGAAGCTTTCTTT
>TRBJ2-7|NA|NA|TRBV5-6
CASSWWGGRYSYEQYF
TGTGCCAGCAGCTGGTGGGGGGGGCGGTACTCCTACGAGCAGTACTTC
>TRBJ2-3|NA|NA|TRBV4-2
CASSQGSGSNTDTQYF
TGTGCCAGCAGCCAAGGTTCGGGATCCAACACAGATACGCAGTATTTT
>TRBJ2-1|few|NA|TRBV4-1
CASSQESDEQFF
TGCGCCAGCAGCCAAGAGAGCGATGAGCAGTTCTTC
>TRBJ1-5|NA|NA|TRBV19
CASSIAREQPQHF
TGTGCCAGTAGTATAGCGAGGGAGCAGCCCCAGCATTTT
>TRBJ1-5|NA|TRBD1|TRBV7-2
CASSLQGTVHNQPQHF
TGTGCCAGCAGCTTACAGGGGACAGTGCACAATCAGCCCCAGCATTTT
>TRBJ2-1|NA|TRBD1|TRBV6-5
CASTSGGQGANEQFF
TGTGCCAGCACCTCAGGGGGACAGGGGGCGAATGAGCAGTTCTTC
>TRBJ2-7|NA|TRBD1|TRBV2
CASSEWPPGQGAGEQYF
TGTGCCAGCAGTGAATGGCCCCCGGGACAGGGGGCAGGCGAGCAGTACTTC
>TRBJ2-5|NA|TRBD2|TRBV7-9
CASSLPSGREGETQYF
TGTGCCAGCAGCTTACCTAGCGGGAGAGAGGGGGAGACCCAGTACTTC
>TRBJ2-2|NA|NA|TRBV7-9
CASVSLGGGELFF
TGTGCCAGCGTGAGCCTGGGGGGCGGGGAGCTGTTTTTT
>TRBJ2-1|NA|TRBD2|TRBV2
CASSVTSGGYNEQFF
TGTGCCAGCAGCGTCACTAGCGGGGGTTACAATGAGCAGTTCTTC
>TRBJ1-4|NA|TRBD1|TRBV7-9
CASSPRDSWPGEKLFF
TGTGCCAGCAGCCCCCGGGACAGTTGGCCGGGTGAAAAACTGTTTTTT
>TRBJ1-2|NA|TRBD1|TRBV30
CVWSPPRGKRHGYGYTF
TGTGTCTGGAGTCCCCCCAGGGGGAAAAGACATGGCTATGGCTACACCTTC
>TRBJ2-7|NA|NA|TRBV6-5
CASSYEGDSYEQYF
TGTGCCAGCAGTTACGAGGGGGATTCCTACGAGCAGTACTTC
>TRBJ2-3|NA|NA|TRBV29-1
CSVEWRQTSTDTQYF
TGCAGCGTTGAATGGCGACAGACTAGCACAGATACGCAGTATTTT
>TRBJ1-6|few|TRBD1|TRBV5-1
CASSAGQGTSPLHF
TGCGCCAGCAGCGCTGGACAGGGAACCTCACCCCTCCACTTT
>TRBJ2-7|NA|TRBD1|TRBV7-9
CASSQGQAEFYEQYF
TGTGCCAGCAGCCAAGGACAGGCGGAATTCTACGAGCAGTACTTC
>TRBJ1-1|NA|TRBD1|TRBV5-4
CASSPGTGDYTEAFF
TGTGCCAGCAGCCCCGGGACAGGGGATTATACTGAAGCTTTCTTT
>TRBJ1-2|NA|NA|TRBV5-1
CASSLASQEDGYTF
TGCGCCAGCAGCTTGGCCTCGCAGGAGGATGGCTACACCTTC
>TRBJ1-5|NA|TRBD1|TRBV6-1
CASTATGGPQHF
TGTGCCAGCACCGCGACAGGGGGGCCCCAGCATTTT
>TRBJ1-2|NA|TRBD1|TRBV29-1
CSVERDSRYGYTF
TGCAGCGTTGAGAGGGACAGCCGCTATGGCTACACCTTC
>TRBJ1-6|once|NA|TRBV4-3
CASSQKWGGSSYNSPLHF
TGCGCCAGCAGCCAAAAATGGGGGGGGAGCTCCTATAATTCACCCCTCCACTTT
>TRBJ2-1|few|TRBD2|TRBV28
CASEGSGRTSTSEQFF
TGTGCCAGCGAGGGTAGCGGGAGGACAAGCACTAGCGAGCAGTTCTTC
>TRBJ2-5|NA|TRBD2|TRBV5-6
CASSAAGLAEETQYF
TGTGCCAGCAGCGCGGCGGGACTAGCGGAGGAGACCCAGTACTTC
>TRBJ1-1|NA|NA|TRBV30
CAWSYRENTEAFF
TGTGCCTGGAGTTACAGGGAGAACACTGAAGCTTTCTTT
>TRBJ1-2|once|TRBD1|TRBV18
CASSPDRVYGYTF
TGTGCCAGCTCCCCCGACAGGGTTTATGGCTACACCTTC
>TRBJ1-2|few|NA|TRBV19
CASSTNRERTNYGYTF
TGTGCCAGTAGTACTAACAGGGAGAGGACTAACTATGGCTACACCTTC
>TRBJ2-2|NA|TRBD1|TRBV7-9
CASSLAGTDNTGELFF
TGTGCCAGCAGCTTAGCTGGGACAGACAACACCGGGGAGCTGTTTTTT